The entry below describes one TCR beta chain. Its antigen is still unknown. The sample is drawn from a study of beta chain features in type 1 diabetes. Reverse transcription of all isolated RNA meant that expressed TCRB transcripts were sequenced. Produced via immunoSEQ multiplex PCR; TCRdb's table is partial and in-frame only. The data contain under 250,000 clones, around 14% of them seen just once; the ten biggest clones take up about 0.027%. Study outcomes and limitations: Type 1 diabetes patients showed fewer insertions and more deletions at VDJ junctions.

This receptor was taken from a woman aged 40 to 50 in good health. The sample consisted of naive CD4+ T cells from blood.

The CDR3 sequence is CASSLVTGGFNEQFF. CDR3 DNA: TGCGCCAGCAGCTTGGTGACAGGGGGATTCAATGAGCAGTTCTTC. J is TRBJ2-1 and V is TRBV5-1, with 9 bases aligning to TRBD1. CDR1 is SGHRS, CDR2 YFSETQ, per germline. This CDR3 region has 15 residues. Losses at the gene ends were 0 bases for V and 6 bases for J; bases not matched to a gene: 4. The whole variable domain, filled in from reference TRBV5-1 and TRBJ2-1, reads KAGVTQTPRYLIKTRGQQVTLSCSPISGHRSVSWYQQTPGQGLQFLFEYFSETQRNKGNFPGRFSGRQFSNSRSEMNVSTLELGDSALYLCASSLVTGGFNEQFFGPGTRLTVL.